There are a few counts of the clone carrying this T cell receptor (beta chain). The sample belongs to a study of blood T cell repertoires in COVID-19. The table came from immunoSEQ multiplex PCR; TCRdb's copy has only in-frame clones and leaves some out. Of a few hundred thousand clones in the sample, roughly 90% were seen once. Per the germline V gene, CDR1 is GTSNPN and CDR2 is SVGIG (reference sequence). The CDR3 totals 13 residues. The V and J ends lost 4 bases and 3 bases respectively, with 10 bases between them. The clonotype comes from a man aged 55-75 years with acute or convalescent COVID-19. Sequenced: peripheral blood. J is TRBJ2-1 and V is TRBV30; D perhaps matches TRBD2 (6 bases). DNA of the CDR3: TGTGCCTGGACTAGCGCCTTCTACAATGAGCAGTTCTTC. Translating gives CAWTSAFYNEQFF.